This TCR beta chain was profiled in a study of immune heterogeneity within non-small cell lung tumors (dated 2018 in TCRdb). A note on the overall study: By histology, the tumors included roughly 9 non-squamous carcinomas, a few squamous cell carcinomas and 1 tumor not otherwise specified. To look at intratumoral immune heterogeneity, the study ran whole-exome sequencing, RNA-seq and TCR beta repertoire sequencing on several spatially distinct regions taken from every NSCLC tumor. Neoantigen binding to each patient's HLA alleles was predicted with netMHCpan-3.0 for mutant peptides of 8 to 11 amino acids. Transcriptome data were available for just about 41 loci from around twelve patients, whereas TCR repertoire analysis spanned under 65 tumor loci from 15 patients. The investigation overall reported the following: High-frequency TCR beta clonotypes were found to be largely distinct between individual patients. Within a patient, identical dominant CDR3B clonotypes were found to recur across loci, yet unique high-frequency clones were also harbored in different tumor locations. A statistically significant but moderate positive correlation (R roughly 0.33) was observed between local T-cell repertoire clonality and local tumor mutational burden.

A note on this clonotype: The specificity of this receptor is unknown. The sample holds no much larger clone one base away, and base qualities are not on file.

The CDR1 and CDR2 encoded by the germline V gene are SNHLY and FYNNEI. From its cysteine to its phenylalanine, the CDR3 spans 14 amino acids. The retained sequence is limited to the CDR3, 42 bases, with the frame set at the first base. V sheds 6 bases and J sheds 0 bases, leaving 9 bases between their ends. Genomic DNA extracted from bulk tumor tissue served as TCR template, with about 620 ng gDNA amplified per sample. During surgery, multiple biopsies were taken from each primary tumor, with sampling sites spaced as far apart as possible within the tumor mass. The study cohort was described as untreated, and the patients were newly diagnosed NSCLC cases having curative surgery. The donors were approximately 14 patients with newly diagnosed non-small cell lung cancer who were having surgery with curative intent. A couple of independent pathologists reviewed the resected tumor masses. Only high-quality DNA and RNA samples were carried forward to sequencing.

The TCR beta CDR3 region was amplified with a multiplex PCR system, in which a first round of roughly 9 cycles was run using 32 V-gene forward and 13 J-gene reverse primers. The first PCR round was done with a QIAGEN Multiplex PCR Kit, and the primer sequences were filed in Chinese patent CN105087789A. In a second PCR round, Illumina universal primers were added with the Phusion High-Fidelity PCR Kit. TCR libraries were paired-end sequenced at 151 bp read length on the Illumina HiSeq X Ten platform. In the source study's methods: Cutadapt removed reads without multiplex PCR primers, PEAR merged read pairs, and MiXCR with default settings called CDR3 regions. Repertoire diversity was assessed by Shannon entropy, and clonality was calculated as one minus the Shannon entropy divided by the ln of the count of productive unique sequences. Clonotypes at a frequency of at least 0.5% were defined as dominant or high-frequency T-cell clones. TCRdb trimmed public reads at Q25 via fastp, called clones via MiXCR and kept in-frame beta chains. Each CDR3 protein appears once, grouped with its most common genes and DNA. In this record, the V and J calls reflect TCRdb's handling and not the investigators' own analysis. This sample comprises about 3,000 distinct CDR3 sequences, approximately 35% of them detected only once. The ten largest clones capture more than 12% of the sample.

This TCR was recovered from a man aged 65-85 years with non-small cell lung cancer. The sequenced sample consisted of lung tumor tissue. The rearranged chain carries TRBV2 and TRBJ1-5, with TRBD1 as a weak D call on 5 bases. CDR3 protein: CASSQQVSNQPQHF. The DNA reads as follows: TGTGCCAGCAGCCAACAGGTTAGCAATCAGCCCCAGCATTTT.